This TCR beta chain was recovered during a study of CD8+ T cells in alopecia areata. Per the germline V gene, CDR1 is MGHDK and CDR2 is SYGVNS. The CDR3 is 12 amino acids. Trimming shortened V by 3 bases and J by 6 bases, and 6 bases separated the two germline ends. Treatment of the sample: oral pan-JAK inhibitor, 5-10 mg twice daily. cDNA reverse transcribed from extracted RNA served as the sequencing template. Some clones are missing from TCRdb's copy, which holds only in-frame ones; the method was immunoSEQ multiplex PCR. The table records 120,000 to 150,000 clones, approximately 86% of them present only once.

Sequencing used CD8+ T cells sorted from blood, obtained at week 4, from a patient treated with tofacitinib. The TCR sequence derives from a human donor with alopecia areata. This chain connects TRBV25-1 to TRBJ1-5; no clear D. Written as DNA, the CDR3 is TGTGCCAGCAGTGATTGGGGTCAGCCCCAGCATTTT. This sequence encodes CASSDWGQPQHF.